This TCR beta chain was profiled in a study of T-cell memory formation after mild COVID-19. Study-wide points: Day 15 to 85 contracting clones showed balanced CD4/CD8; day 15 to 37 expanders favored CD4+.

This clonotype has ten or more counts. Its specificity is unknown. Germline loops: CDR1 LNHDA, CDR2 SQIVND (reference sequence). The CDR3 is made up of 14 amino acids. V lost 10 bases, J lost 2 bases, and 11 bases stayed unmatched. TCRdb re-derived calls from the 5' RACE reads in MiXCR, one entry per CDR3 protein. The top ten clones hold roughly 14% of a sample with a few hundred thousand distinct CDR3 sequences, 25% to 30% of them seen once. The receptor's source is an adult woman who had mild COVID-19 (a few samples of this study predate the infection). Cell type and time point are not known. This chain links TRBV19 with TRBJ2-7; 7 bases line up with TRBD1. The sample comprised PBMCs or a T cell subset sorted from them (not recorded which). CDR3 sequence reads: CATTPQGRTYEQYF. Here the CDR3 DNA reads TGTGCCACCACACCACAGGGGCGGACCTACGAGCAGTACTTC.